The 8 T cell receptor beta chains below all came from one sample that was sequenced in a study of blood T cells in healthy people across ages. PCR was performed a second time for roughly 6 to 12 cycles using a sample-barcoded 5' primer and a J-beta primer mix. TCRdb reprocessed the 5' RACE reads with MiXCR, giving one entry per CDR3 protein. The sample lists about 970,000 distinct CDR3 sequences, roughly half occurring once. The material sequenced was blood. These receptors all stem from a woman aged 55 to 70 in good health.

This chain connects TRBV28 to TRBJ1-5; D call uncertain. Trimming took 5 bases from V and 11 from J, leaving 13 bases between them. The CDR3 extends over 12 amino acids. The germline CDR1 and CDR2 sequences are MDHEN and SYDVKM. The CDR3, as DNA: TGTGCCAGCAGTCTCCCGGCCCTATCCCAGCATTTT. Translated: CASSLPALSQHF.

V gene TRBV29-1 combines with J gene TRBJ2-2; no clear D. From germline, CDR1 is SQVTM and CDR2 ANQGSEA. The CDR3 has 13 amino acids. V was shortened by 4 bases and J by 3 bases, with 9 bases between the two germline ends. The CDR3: CSVGQVDTGELFF. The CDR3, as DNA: TGCAGCGTTGGGCAGGTGGACACCGGGGAGCTGTTTTTT.

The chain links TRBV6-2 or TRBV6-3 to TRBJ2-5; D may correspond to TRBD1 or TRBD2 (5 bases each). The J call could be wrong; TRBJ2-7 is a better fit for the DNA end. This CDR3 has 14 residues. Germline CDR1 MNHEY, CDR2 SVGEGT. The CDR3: CASRPGRRDYEQYF. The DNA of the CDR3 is TGTGCCAGCAGACCGGGGCGCAGGGACTACGAGCAGTACTTC.

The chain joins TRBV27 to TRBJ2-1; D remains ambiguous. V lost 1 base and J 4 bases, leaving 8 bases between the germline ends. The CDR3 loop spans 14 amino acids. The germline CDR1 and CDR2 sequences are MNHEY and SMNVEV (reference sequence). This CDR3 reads CASSLFMGYNEQFF. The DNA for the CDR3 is TGTGCCAGCAGTTTATTTATGGGATACAATGAGCAGTTCTTC.

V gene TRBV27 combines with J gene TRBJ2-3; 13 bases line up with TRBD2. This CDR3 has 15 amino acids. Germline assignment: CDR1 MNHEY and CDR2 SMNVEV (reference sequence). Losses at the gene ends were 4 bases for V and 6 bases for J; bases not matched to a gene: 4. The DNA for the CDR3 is TGTGCCAGCAGTTACGGACTAGCGGGAGTCGATACGCAGTATTTT. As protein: CASSYGLAGVDTQYF.

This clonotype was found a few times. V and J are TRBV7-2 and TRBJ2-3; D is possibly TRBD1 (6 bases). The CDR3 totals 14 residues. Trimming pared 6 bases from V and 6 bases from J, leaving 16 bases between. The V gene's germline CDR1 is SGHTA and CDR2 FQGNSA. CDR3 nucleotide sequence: TGTGCCAGCAGTGTCGGCCTGGGGGCGGATACGCAGTATTTT. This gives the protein CASSVGLGADTQYF.

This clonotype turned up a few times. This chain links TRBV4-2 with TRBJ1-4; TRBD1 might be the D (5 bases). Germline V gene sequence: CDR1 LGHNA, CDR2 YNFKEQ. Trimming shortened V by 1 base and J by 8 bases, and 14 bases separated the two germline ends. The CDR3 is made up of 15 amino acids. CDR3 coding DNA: TGTGCCAGCAGCCAAGGAGGGACGCGAGGGGAAAAACTGTTTTTT. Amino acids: CASSQGGTRGEKLFF.

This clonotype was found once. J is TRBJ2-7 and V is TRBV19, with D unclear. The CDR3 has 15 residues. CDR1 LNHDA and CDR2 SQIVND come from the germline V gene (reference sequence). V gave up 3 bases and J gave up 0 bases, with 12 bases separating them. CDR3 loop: CASSMRRKFSYEQYF. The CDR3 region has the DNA TGTGCCAGTAGTATGAGGCGCAAATTCTCCTACGAGCAGTACTTC.